The 14 T cell receptor beta chains reported below all come from one sample, sequenced in a study of blood T cell repertoires in COVID-19 (TCRdb year 2020). Libraries were built with the immunoSEQ multiplex PCR assay. The table was pulled from immuneACCESS by TCRdb, which kept in-frame rearrangements only. Such tables lose some clones; where checked, under half of the loss comes from unresolved V genes, and the rest has no known cause. The sample includes more than 400,000 clones, with 80% to 95% observed a single time. The ten largest clones take up about 0.6% of the sample. The sample taken for sequencing was PBMCs or T cells enriched from blood (not recorded which). The receptors come from a man aged 18 to 30 who had recovered from COVID-19.

The chain carries TRBV12-5 and TRBJ1-2; a weak D match, TRBD1 (6 bases). The CDR3 runs 13 residues. The germline gives CDR1 LGHNT, CDR2 FRNRAP. V was cut by 2 bases and J by 8 bases, with 12 bases left in between. CDR3 nucleotides: TGTGCTAGTGGTTTGAGTTTCAGGGGAGGCTACACCTTC. Protein: CASGLSFRGGYTF.

This chain links TRBV7-9 with TRBJ1-1; a possible D gene is TRBD1 (5 bases). The CDR3 has 14 residues. Germline V gene sequence: CDR1 SEHNR, CDR2 FQNEAQ (reference sequence). Trimming removed 1 base at V and 4 bases at J, with 10 bases between. Here the CDR3 DNA reads TGTGCCAGCAGCTTAGTTCAAGGGGCCACTGAAGCTTTCTTT. It codes for CASSLVQGATEAFF.

This sequence joins TRBV7-9 and TRBJ2-5; 7 bases are shared with TRBD2. J lost 3 bases, V lost 4 bases, and 17 bases had no gene match. Germline-derived CDR1 and CDR2 are SEHNR and FQNEAQ (reference sequence). The CDR3 sequence is 18 residues long. The DNA of the CDR3 is TGTGCCAGCAGCTGGGCCCCTGGCGGGGGTACACTCAAAGAGACCCAGTACTTC. Its translation is CASSWAPGGGTLKETQYF.

V gene TRBV10-3 combines with J gene TRBJ1-2; D might be TRBD1 (6 bases). This CDR3 spans 14 amino acids. The V gene lost 2 bases and the J gene lost 4 bases, with 11 bases spanning the gap. Per the germline V gene, CDR1 is ENHRY and CDR2 is SYGVKD. CDR3 nucleotides: TGTGCCATCAGTGAGGGGGGCAGCCCCTATGGCTACACCTTC. It encodes CAISEGGSPYGYTF.

This chain uses TRBV5-4 with TRBJ1-4; 10 nucleotides align to TRBD1. Germline CDR1 and CDR2: SGHNT and YYREEE (reference sequence). J lost 8 bases, V lost 0 bases, and 4 bases had no gene match. The CDR3 is 15 residues long. The CDR3 sequence: CASSLVGTGEEKLFF. CDR3 nucleotide sequence: TGTGCCAGCAGCTTGGTGGGGACAGGGGAAGAAAAACTGTTTTTT.

This chain joins TRBV28 and TRBJ1-4; TRBD1 agrees at 7 bases. This CDR3 is 14 amino acids long. Germline trimming cut 8 bases from V and 3 bases from J; bases unmatched to any gene: 6. Germline V gene data show CDR1 as MDHEN and CDR2 as SYDVKM. CDR3 loop: CASGGDSSNEKLFF. In nucleotides, the CDR3 is TGTGCCAGCGGTGGGGACAGCTCTAATGAAAAACTGTTTTTT. Using reference TRBV28 and TRBJ1-4 for the parts outside the CDR3, the full variable domain is DVKVTQSSRYLVKRTGEKVFLECVQDMDHENMFWYRQDPGLGLRLIYFSYDVKMKEKGDIPEGYSVSREKKERFSLILESASTNQTSMYLCASGGDSSNEKLFFGSGTQLSVL.

The rearrangement joins TRBV11-2 to TRBJ1-1; no clear D. Germline V gives CDR1 SGHAT, CDR2 FQNNGV. V was shortened by 5 bases and J by 4 bases, with 20 bases between the two germline ends. The length of the CDR3 is 16 residues. The CDR3 coding sequence is TGTGCCAGCAGCCGGGATTTTAGGGCTGGCGGCACTGAAGCTTTCTTT. Amino acid sequence: CASSRDFRAGGTEAFF.

The chain links TRBV27 to TRBJ1-1; the D gene is possibly TRBD1 (6 bases). V shed 5 bases and J shed 0 bases, with 16 bases lying between them. In germline, CDR1 is MNHEY, CDR2 SMNVEV (reference sequence). The length of the CDR3 is 16 residues. CDR3 protein: CASSPTTGHMNTEAFF. DNA for the CDR3: TGTGCCAGCAGTCCTACAACAGGGCACATGAACACTGAAGCTTTCTTT.

The V gene is TRBV6-1, the J gene TRBJ1-2; 8 nucleotides line up with TRBD1. Trimming at V came to 1 base and at J to 7 bases, leaving 8 bases not matched to a gene. CDR1 and CDR2 (germline): MNHNS, SASEGT. The CDR3 loop spans 15 amino acids. This chain's CDR3 is CASSEGPGGMGGYTF. The CDR3 nucleotides read TGTGCCAGCAGTGAAGGGCCAGGGGGCATGGGTGGCTACACCTTC.

This clone was seen once. The chain recombines TRBV6-1 with TRBJ1-2, with no clear D. Per the germline V gene, CDR1 is MNHNS and CDR2 is SASEGT. Trimming pared 3 bases from V and 4 bases from J, leaving 12 bases between. CDR3 length: 14 amino acids. The CDR3 loop is CASSEGASGYGYTF. The CDR3 DNA sequence: TGTGCCAGCAGTGAGGGAGCCAGCGGCTATGGCTACACCTTC.

J is TRBJ1-2 and V is TRBV5-4; 9 bases map to TRBD1. The CDR3 loop spans 17 amino acids. Germline lookup yields CDR1 SGHNT and CDR2 YYREEE (reference sequence). The ends lost 1 base at V and 4 bases at J; junction bases unmatched: 11. CDR3 amino acids: CASSLSYGTGSSYGYTF. The CDR3 bases are TGTGCCAGCAGCTTGTCCTACGGGACAGGGTCGAGCTATGGCTACACCTTC.

V is TRBV3-1 (or the pseudogene TRBV3-2) and J is TRBJ1-1; D is undetermined. Germline V gene lookup returns CDR1 LGHDT and CDR2 YNNKEL (reference sequence). The CDR3 contains 13 residues. Trimming removed 5 bases from V and 6 bases from J, with 13 bases in between. The CDR3 here is CASSTRFFAEAFF. The CDR3 DNA follows: TGTGCCAGCAGCACCAGGTTTTTCGCTGAAGCTTTCTTT.

The rearrangement links TRBV2 to TRBJ1-2; no clear D gene. The CDR3 runs to 13 residues. Germline CDR1 is SNHLY and CDR2 is FYNNEI. V was clipped by 7 bases and J by 4 bases, with 13 bases between them. The CDR3 sequence: CASKLDGLYGYTF. The CDR3 region has the DNA TGTGCCAGCAAGTTAGACGGACTCTATGGCTACACCTTC.

This clone came up once. This chain links TRBV5-6 with TRBJ2-7; 10 positions match TRBD1. CDR3 length: 14 amino acids. Trimming removed 3 bases from V and 6 bases from J; junction bases left unmatched: 6. Germline lookup yields CDR1 SGHDT and CDR2 YYEEEE. The CDR3 DNA follows: TGTGCCAGCAGCTCCGGGACAGGGGCAGGCGAGCAGTACTTC. Protein sequence: CASSSGTGAGEQYF.